This T cell receptor (beta chain) was documented in a study of T cells after yellow fever vaccination. This clonotype was found many times. The antigen is unknown. General study results and limits: Secondary responses were weaker yet peaked faster, day 5 versus 15. Repertoires sorted by FACS could include abundant clonotypes that are contaminants from the bulk population. The appearance of a small share of clonotypes in both CD4 and CD8 compartments was observed.

TCRdb re-derived calls from the 5' RACE reads in MiXCR, one entry per CDR3 protein. The repertoire holds some 350,000 distinct CDR3 sequences, with approximately 3.9% as singletons. V was pared by 0 bases and J by 5 bases, with 7 bases between. The CDR3 has 12 residues. Germline CDR1 reads GTSNPN; CDR2 reads SVGIG (reference sequence). The clonotype originates from a man between 18 and 29 years old who received the YFV17D yellow fever vaccine. Sequencing was performed on PBMCs, taken 5 days after the yellow fever booster vaccination. This sequence joins TRBV30 and TRBJ2-5; D perhaps matches TRBD1 (6 bases). Written as DNA, the CDR3 is TGTGCCTGGAGTGTACAGGGTGAGACCCAGTACTTC. Its protein product is CAWSVQGETQYF. Full variable domain (rest looked up from reference TRBV30 and TRBJ2-5): SQTIHQWPATLVQPVGSPLSLECTVEGTSNPNLYWYRQAAGRGLQLLFYSVGIGQISSEVPQNLSASRPQDRQFILSSKKLLLSDSGFYLCAWSVQGETQYFGPGTRLLVL.